This T cell receptor (beta chain) was found in a study of early T cells in non-severe SARS-CoV-2 infection. One entry per CDR3 protein results from TCRdb running MiXCR on the 5' RACE reads. The table shows more than 50,000 distinct CDR3 sequences, with roughly 12% occurring only once. Germline V gives CDR1 KGHDR, CDR2 SFDVKD. J gave up 7 bases and V 10 bases, and 12 bases lay outside the gene matches. This CDR3 is built from 14 residues. Sequenced input: whole blood. This sequence joins TRBV24-1 and TRBJ2-3; the match to TRBD2 covers 8 bases. This clonotype was obtained from an adult who was a healthcare worker with PCR-confirmed SARS-CoV-2 infection or an uninfected control (not recorded which). The CDR3 DNA sequence: TGTGCCACGGAACAGTCTCGGACTAGCAATACGCAGTATTTT. Protein product: CATEQSRTSNTQYF.